This record covers a single TCR beta chain. The entry originates in a study of blood T cells in healthy people across ages. Drawing of peripheral blood yielded about 9.6 milliliters from each donor. The second PCR ran roughly 6 to 11 cycles with a sample-barcoded 5' primer and J-beta primers. One entry per CDR3 protein results from TCRdb running MiXCR on the 5' RACE reads. The repertoire holds approximately 900,000 distinct CDR3 sequences, 25% to 30% seen once, with 10% in the top ten. The CDR3 totals 16 residues. V was clipped by 0 bases and J by 4 bases, with 14 bases between them. Germline values: CDR1 SGDLS, CDR2 YYNGEE. The same data also went into a second study, on T cells of mothers and their children. That paper states: The whole RNA yield was converted to cDNA, roughly 1.5 ug per 15 ul. The TCR beta CDR3 read count exceeded 8.5 million for each mother and was approximately 3 million for each child.

The rearrangement uses TRBV9 and TRBJ2-4; possibly TRBD2 for D (6 bases). The TCR was taken from a woman aged 35 to 49 in good health. Sequenced: blood. The CDR3 DNA is TGTGCCAGCAGCGTAGAGGGACTGCCGGGGAAAAACATTCAGTACTTC. Translated, it gives CASSVEGLPGKNIQYF.